The entry below gives a single T cell receptor beta chain sequence along with its context. With a much larger clone just one base away, this may be a read error. This record comes from a study of identical twins. V dropped 3 bases and J dropped 8; count of bases not matched to a gene: 12. This CDR3 region has 15 residues. From germline, CDR1 is SGDLS and CDR2 YYNGEE. TCRdb re-called the 5' RACE reads through MiXCR, storing one row per CDR3 protein. The table includes fewer than 650,000 distinct CDR3 sequences, less than 9% detected once. These data are also associated with another study on yellow fever vaccine responses in identical twins.

Material for sequencing was PBMCs. The TCR originated in a woman aged 18 to 35 in good health. The chain links TRBV9 to TRBJ2-7; 9 nucleotides align to TRBD1. This chain's CDR3 is CASSGPGQGKIKQYF. The CDR3 coding sequence is TGTGCCAGCAGCGGACCAGGACAGGGGAAAATCAAGCAGTACTTC.